This T cell receptor (beta chain) stems from a study of cytomegalovirus exposure and HLA in healthy donors. CDR1 is SGDLS and CDR2 is YYNGEE in the germline V gene. The CDR3 has 19 amino acids. The V gene end was trimmed by 1 base and the J gene end by 9 bases; junction bases not matched to a gene: 22. This PCR relied on a set of 60 Vbeta primers and 13 Jbeta primers. Clones were read by immunoSEQ multiplex PCR, and TCRdb kept only the in-frame ones, dropping some. The table shows roughly 190,000 clones, with less than 80% occurring only once. The TCR was taken from a man aged 40-50 years in good health and CMV-seronegative. The sample taken for sequencing was PBMCs. The chain joins TRBV9 to TRBJ2-1; 7 bases match TRBD2. This chain's CDR3 is CASSVKEVGLAVAVSEQFF. Here the CDR3 DNA reads TGTGCCAGCAGCGTAAAAGAGGTGGGGCTAGCGGTCGCCGTGAGTGAGCAGTTCTTC.